Described below is a single T cell receptor beta chain sequence and its context. This clone was picked up one time. Its antigen is not yet known. The record has no base qualities; no much larger clone is one base away. The germline V gene (reference sequence) gives CDR1 as LNHDA and CDR2 as SQIVND. V gives up 7 bases and J gives up 8 bases, and the segment between their germline ends measures 17 bases. From the cysteine through the phenylalanine, the CDR3 covers 14 amino acids. This entry keeps only the CDR3 DNA: 42 bases, framed from base 1. The collaborating institutions used their own protocols to collect whole blood in K2EDTA tubes. For TCRbeta analysis, collaborator samples were shipped as frozen whole blood, as isolated PBMCs, or as DNA extracted from either sample type. TCRbeta CDR3 regions were amplified from genomic DNA using the immunoSEQ Assay, a bias-controlled multiplex PCR. Per the original workflow: The number of nucleated cells in each sample was estimated from the amplification of reference gene primers within the assay. To quantify the absolute abundance of each unique TCRbeta CDR3 rearrangement, sequence reads were collapsed and filtered. Productive Simpson clonality was computed per sample as the square root of Simpson's diversity index over productive rearrangements. TCRdb stores this immuneACCESS table with in-frame sequences only. Part of the clones is absent; in the studies checked, under half of the shortfall reflects unresolved V genes, and no reason is known for the rest. D and trimming were read from the DNA, whereas the V and J calls and clone size are those reported in that table. The sample contains some 140,000 clones, 84% of them found a single time. The ten largest make up roughly a sixth of the sample.

This entry belongs to a study of blood T cell repertoires in COVID-19 (TCRdb year 2020). A note on the overall study: Collaborator samples came from the United States, Italy and Spain and covered acute and convalescent phases of COVID-19. Subjects who had been exposed to COVID-19, were actively infected with it, or had recovered from it provided the deeply sampled blood TCRbeta repertoires that made up the dataset. Where HLA class I and class II types were available, the types were taken from metadata supplied by the sample provider, not from assay-based typing. The samples were drawn from two sources: the first 160 participants of the ongoing ImmuneRACE study, and fewer than 1,500 subjects contributed by 6 global collaborators. The repertoires were released in a freely available public database intended as a resource for research on the immune response to SARS-CoV-2. The prospective study material was composed of cDNA or gDNA derived from T cells, B-cell-depleted T cells, or PBMCs. Nearly every sample came with metadata listing a de-identified subject ID, COVID-19 status, age in years and sex.

The study at large found these results: The amount of clinical and demographic metadata varied by source and participant and was provided uncurated.

Sequenced input: peripheral blood. The origin of this receptor is a woman at least 80 years old with acute or convalescent COVID-19. The chain links TRBV19 with TRBJ2-2; TRBD1 is possibly the D segment (5 matching bases). DNA sequence: TGTGCCAGTAAAGGGCAGGGTACTTCTGGGGAGCTGTTTTTT. Translation gives CASKGQGTSGELFF.